A selection of T cell receptor beta chains follows, all from one sample in a study of shared clonotypes between healthy human individuals. The data were produced by immunoSEQ multiplex PCR, yet TCRdb's version contains in-frame clones alone and is incomplete. The table shows approximately 1,000,000 clones, with roughly 77% occurring only once. The source material was memory CD4+ T cells from PBMCs. The origin of the receptors is a man in his late teens or twenties in good health. Some clones in this sample may be carry-over from other donors' samples. Both conserved end residues are part of each CDR3. A D gene is named only where the DNA matches it firmly. Expanded clones get a size class; other rows say once, few or many, or leave the size out.

>NA|TRBV7-2|TRBJ1-1|NA
CASSLVGRGRGTEAFF
TGTGCCAGCAGCTTAGTCGGGCGGGGCCGGGGGACTGAAGCTTTCTTT
>NA|TRBV7-2|TRBJ2-7|TRBD2
CASGSSGYSYEQYF
TGTGCCAGCGGCTCTAGCGGGTACTCCTACGAGCAGTACTTC
>few|TRBV6-1|TRBJ2-1|TRBD1
CASLPTGEREQFF
TGTGCCAGCTTGCCGACAGGGGAGCGCGAGCAGTTCTTC
>NA|TRBV30|TRBJ1-1|NA
CAWSPGGTAFF
TGTGCCTGGAGTCCGGGGGGAACGGCTTTCTTT
>once|TRBV30|TRBJ2-7|NA
CAWRMGGAYEQYF
TGTGCCTGGAGGATGGGGGGAGCCTACGAGCAGTACTTC
>NA|TRBV28|TRBJ2-3|TRBD1
CASSRDRGTDTQYF
TGTGCCAGCAGTCGGGACAGGGGCACAGATACGCAGTATTTT
>once|TRBV14|TRBJ2-1|TRBD1
CASSPGQGSYNEQFF
TGTGCCAGCAGCCCCGGACAGGGGAGCTACAATGAGCAGTTCTTC
>NA|TRBV5-1|TRBJ2-4|TRBD2
CASSSDLAGDKNIQYF
TGCGCCAGCAGCTCAGATCTAGCGGGCGACAAAAACATTCAGTACTTC
>NA|TRBV6-6|TRBJ1-2|NA
CASRRRDTTYGYTF
TGTGCCAGCAGACGCCGGGACACTACCTATGGCTACACCTTC
>NA|TRBV5-1|TRBJ2-7|NA
CASSVGPRTYEQYF
TGCGCCAGCAGCGTGGGACCGCGAACCTACGAGCAGTACTTC
>few|TRBV11-2|TRBJ1-3|NA
CASSLGIAGNTIYF
TGTGCCAGCAGCTTAGGCATAGCTGGAAACACCATATATTTT
>NA|TRBV7-9|TRBJ2-1|TRBD2
CASRPRLAGSNEQFF
TGTGCCAGCAGACCAAGGCTAGCGGGGTCCAATGAGCAGTTCTTC
>NA|TRBV6-5|TRBJ2-2|TRBD1
CASSYSNRGSGELFF
TGTGCCAGCAGTTACTCGAACAGGGGGAGCGGGGAGCTGTTTTTT
>NA|TRBV5-6|TRBJ1-2|NA
CASSLGSRGRRHGYTF
TGTGCCAGCAGCTTGGGCTCACGCGGCAGACGACATGGCTACACCTTC
>NA|TRBV28|TRBJ1-2|NA
CASSFQGSVGYTF
TGTGCCAGCAGTTTTCAGGGGTCGGTAGGCTACACCTTC
>NA|TRBV2|TRBJ1-5|NA
CASNRVLGQPQHF
TGTGCCAGCAACAGGGTCCTAGGTCAGCCCCAGCATTTT
>NA|TRBV5-1|TRBJ2-7|NA
CASSLDWTEQYF
TGCGCCAGCAGCTTGGATTGGACCGAGCAGTACTTC
>NA|TRBV4-3|TRBJ2-2|NA
CASSQDHRGFPNTGELFF
TGCGCCAGCAGCCAAGATCATAGGGGTTTCCCGAACACCGGGGAGCTGTTTTTT
>once|TRBV13|TRBJ1-1|NA
CASSLGHLEAFF
TGTGCCAGCAGCTTAGGCCACTTAGAGGCTTTCTTT
>NA|TRBV5-1|TRBJ2-1|TRBD2
CASSATLAGPPTEQFF
TGCGCCAGCAGCGCCACACTAGCGGGTCCCCCCACGGAGCAGTTCTTC
>few|TRBV28|TRBJ1-2|NA
CASRVPVYGYTF
TGTGCCAGCAGGGTGCCCGTCTATGGCTACACCTTC
>NA|TRBV7-2|TRBJ1-5|NA
CASSLAGGDQPQHF
TGTGCCAGCAGCTTAGCGGGGGGGGATCAGCCCCAGCATTTT
>NA|TRBV4-3|TRBJ1-2|NA
CASSQDPGGYTF
TGCGCCAGCAGCCAAGATCCGGGCGGCTACACCTTC
>NA|TRBV11-2|TRBJ2-2|TRBD2
CASSLGVGLAGYYTGELFF
TGTGCCAGCAGCTTAGGCGTAGGACTAGCGGGGTACTACACCGGGGAGCTGTTTTTT
>NA|TRBV5-4|TRBJ2-4|TRBD2
CASSLSSGIGKNIQYF
TGTGCCAGCAGCTTGTCCAGCGGGATTGGCAAAAACATTCAGTACTTC
>NA|TRBV5-1|TRBJ2-1|TRBD2
CASSLGTSGRAPNEQFF
TGCGCCAGCAGCTTGGGGACTAGCGGGAGGGCCCCCAATGAGCAGTTCTTC
>NA|TRBV30|TRBJ1-3|NA
CAWSRSRTALSGNTIYF
TGTGCTTGGAGTAGATCCCGGACCGCCCTATCAGGAAACACCATATATTTT
>NA|TRBV29-1|TRBJ1-2|TRBD1
CSVYEVGGSNYGYTF
TGCAGCGTTTATGAAGTAGGGGGCTCTAACTATGGCTACACCTTC
>NA|TRBV7-9|TRBJ1-1|NA
CASSYGVGEAFF
TGTGCCAGCAGCTATGGGGTTGGGGAAGCTTTCTTT
>NA|TRBV2|TRBJ1-1|NA
CASSLQGPNTEAFF
TGTGCCAGCAGTTTACAGGGACCGAACACTGAAGCTTTCTTT
>once|TRBV5-1|TRBJ1-5|NA
CASSLRVGQPQHF
TGCGCCAGCAGCTTGAGGGTAGGGCAGCCCCAGCATTTT
>few|TRBV28|TRBJ1-2|NA
CASSSGLKFGYTF
TGTGCCAGCAGCTCCGGCTTAAAGTTTGGCTACACCTTC
>NA|TRBV9|TRBJ1-1|TRBD1
CASSVAGAQGATEAFF
TGTGCCAGCAGCGTAGCTGGGGCACAGGGGGCCACTGAAGCTTTCTTT
>NA|TRBV2|TRBJ2-2|NA
CASSVGTGELFF
TGTGCCAGCAGTGTGGGCACCGGGGAGCTGTTTTTT
>NA|TRBV27|TRBJ2-7|TRBD1
CASTDGDRAHEQYF
TGTGCCAGCACCGACGGGGACAGGGCGCACGAGCAGTACTTC
>few|TRBV12-5|TRBJ2-3|NA
CASGLNGVDTQYF
TGTGCTAGTGGTTTGAACGGCGTAGATACGCAGTATTTT
>NA|TRBV5-1|TRBJ2-7|NA
CASSLKFSRPRGTYEQYF
TGCGCCAGCAGCTTGAAATTTTCGCGGCCGAGGGGTACCTACGAGCAGTACTTC
>NA|TRBV6-6|TRBJ2-7|NA
CASSYAGRDEQYF
TGTGCCAGCAGTTACGCAGGGCGGGACGAGCAGTACTTC
>NA|TRBV5-1|TRBJ1-1|NA
CASSLQGNTEAFF
TGCGCCAGCAGCTTGCAGGGTAACACTGAAGCTTTCTTT
>once|TRBV15|TRBJ2-7|NA
CATSYDPGDEQYF
TGTGCCACCAGCTATGACCCTGGGGACGAGCAGTACTTC
>NA|TRBV2|TRBJ1-2|NA
CASREDWGGYTF
TGTGCCAGCAGAGAAGACTGGGGTGGCTACACCTTC
>NA|TRBV2|TRBJ1-4|NA
CASSPGGQLNEKLFF
TGTGCCAGCAGCCCCGGAGGACAGCTTAATGAAAAACTGTTTTTT
>NA|TRBV6-5|TRBJ2-3|NA
CASSPTHTDTQYF
TGTGCCAGCAGTCCCACACACACAGATACGCAGTATTTT
>NA|TRBV19|TRBJ2-3|NA
CASSISLWSTDTQYF
TGTGCCAGTAGTATATCTCTTTGGAGCACAGATACGCAGTATTTT
>few|TRBV27|TRBJ1-1|NA
CASSPRLPEAFF
TGTGCCAGCAGTCCAAGACTCCCTGAAGCTTTCTTT
>NA|TRBV6-5|TRBJ1-1|NA
CASSYSSGLTEAFF
TGTGCCAGCAGTTACTCGAGCGGGCTCACTGAAGCTTTCTTT
>NA|TRBV5-1|TRBJ2-1|TRBD2
CASSPGTSAYNEQFF
TGCGCCAGCAGCCCCGGGACTAGCGCATACAATGAGCAGTTCTTC
>once|TRBV5-4|TRBJ1-6|TRBD1
CASSLGTGTNSPLHF
TGTGCCAGCAGCTTGGGGACAGGGACAAATTCACCCCTCCACTTT
>NA|TRBV27|TRBJ2-7|TRBD2
CASSPPGTRVYEQYF
TGTGCCAGCAGTCCCCCCGGGACTAGGGTTTACGAGCAGTACTTC
>NA|TRBV18|TRBJ1-1|NA
CASSPAGYTEAFF
TGTGCCAGCTCACCGGCGGGGTACACTGAAGCTTTCTTT
>NA|TRBV7-3|TRBJ2-7|NA
CASKPRVTSYEQYF
TGTGCCAGCAAACCTCGGGTCACCTCCTACGAGCAGTACTTC
>NA|TRBV5-4|TRBJ2-7|TRBD2
CASSLGASGSPTYEQYF
TGTGCCAGCAGCTTGGGGGCTAGCGGGAGTCCCACCTACGAGCAGTACTTC
>NA|TRBV7-3|TRBJ2-1|TRBD2
CASSLTGLATNEQFF
TGTGCCAGCAGCTTAACAGGACTAGCGACCAATGAGCAGTTCTTC
>once|TRBV5-1|TRBJ2-1|NA
CASSLVLANNEQFF
TGCGCCAGCAGCTTGGTTCTAGCTAACAATGAGCAGTTCTTC
>NA|TRBV9|TRBJ2-5|NA
CASSVEDGNQETQYF
TGTGCCAGCAGCGTAGAGGATGGGAACCAAGAGACCCAGTACTTC
>few|TRBV18|TRBJ2-7|NA
CASSRQPYTYEQYF
TGTGCCAGCTCACGGCAGCCTTATACCTACGAGCAGTACTTC
>NA|TRBV9|TRBJ2-2|NA
CASSVGVSTGELFF
TGTGCCAGCAGCGTAGGGGTCTCAACCGGGGAGCTGTTTTTT
>NA|TRBV18|TRBJ1-5|NA
CASSPYGVTNQPQHF
TGTGCCAGCTCACCTTACGGGGTTACCAATCAGCCCCAGCATTTT